A single sample gave rise to the 30 T cell receptor beta chains below, sequenced in a study of blood T cell repertoires in COVID-19 (TCRdb year 2020). The library was built by means of the immunoSEQ multiplex PCR assay. Not all clones reach the TCRdb copy of this immuneACCESS table, which keeps in-frame sequences only. Checked studies attribute under half of the gap to unresolved V genes and leave the rest unexplained. The sample includes 250,000 to 300,000 clones, with 80% to 90% observed a single time. The ten largest clones represent about 4.2% of the sample. Sequences were obtained from peripheral blood. The receptors originated from a man in his forties with acute or convalescent COVID-19.

The chain is built from TRBV5-5 and TRBJ1-5; the D is unclear. V dropped 2 bases and J dropped 3 bases, with 12 bases sitting between them. The CDR3 is 15 residues long. Germline V gene lookup returns CDR1 SGHKS and CDR2 YYEKEE (reference sequence). In DNA, the CDR3 is TGTGCCAGCAGCTTTTCGAACAGCCACAATCAGCCCCAGCATTTT. Residues: CASSFSNSHNQPQHF.

This sequence joins TRBV7-9 and TRBJ1-1, with D perhaps TRBD1 (5 bases). The V end lost 8 bases, the J end lost 5 bases, and 18 bases lay between the germline ends. Germline loops: CDR1 SEHNR, CDR2 FQNEAQ (reference sequence). This CDR3 region has 14 residues. The DNA for the CDR3 is TGTGCCAGCGGGCGTCGCAGGGTAGGTACTGAAGCTTTCTTT. Protein product: CASGRRRVGTEAFF.

A single count supports this clone. The chain recombines TRBV29-1 with TRBJ2-5; 7 nucleotides match TRBD1. Germline V gene data show CDR1 as SQVTM and CDR2 as ANQGSEA. J gave up 1 base and V 7 bases, and 9 bases lay outside the gene matches. The CDR3 consists of 14 residues. This CDR3 is CSAFHTGVQETQYF. CDR3 bases: TGCAGCGCCTTTCACACAGGGGTCCAAGAGACCCAGTACTTC.

This clone appeared a single time. This chain connects TRBV2 to TRBJ1-2; no firm D call. The V gene lost 6 bases and the J gene lost 3 bases, with 8 bases spanning the gap. The CDR3 is 12 amino acids. CDR1 is SNHLY, CDR2 FYNNEI, per germline. The chain's CDR3 is CASSVRDYGYTF. CDR3 bases: TGTGCCAGCAGCGTACGGGACTATGGCTACACCTTC.

The chain carries TRBV7-9 and TRBJ1-2; 9 nucleotides match TRBD1. CDR1 is SEHNR and CDR2 is FQNEAQ in the germline V gene (reference sequence). The CDR3 covers 14 residues. V gave up 1 base and J gave up 8 bases; unmatched junction bases: 5. Here the CDR3 DNA reads TGTGCCAGCAGCTTAGAGGCGGACAGGGGCGGCTACACCTTC. Encoded protein: CASSLEADRGGYTF. The full variable domain, completed using reference TRBV7-9 and TRBJ1-2, is DTGVSQNPRHKITKRGQNVTFRCDPISEHNRLYWYRQTLGQGPEFLTYFQNEAQLEKSRLLSDRFSAERPKGSFSTLEIQRTEQGDSAMYLCASSLEADRGGYTFGSGTRLTVV.

This chain links TRBV21-1 with TRBJ2-1; whether TRBD2, the table's D call, matches the DNA was not checked. TRBV21-1 is assigned pseudogene status. The CDR3 runs to 19 residues. The chain's CDR3 is CASSRKTSGLKRGYNEQFF. The CDR3 nucleotides are TGTGCCAGCAGTCGGAAGACTAGCGGACTCAAGAGGGGCTACAATGAGCAGTTCTTC.

CDR3 sequence: CASSLLDQGGQYF. Written as DNA, the CDR3 is TGTGCCAGCAGTTTATTAGACCAGGGAGGGCAGTATTTT. The chain recombines TRBV28 with TRBJ2-3; a possible D gene is TRBD2 (6 bases). V was clipped by 1 base and J by 11 bases, with 13 bases between them. The CDR3 is 13 amino acids. The germline V gene has CDR1 MDHEN and CDR2 SYDVKM.

The chain uses TRBV5-1 and TRBJ2-2, with TRBD1 matching over 8 bases. The J segment lost 4 bases and the V segment lost 7 bases, leaving 6 bases of the junction unmatched. Looked up from germline, CDR1 is SGHRS and CDR2 is YFSETQ. The CDR3 has 14 amino acids. Here the CDR3 reads CASGTTGATGELFF. The CDR3 nucleotides are TGCGCCAGCGGAACGACAGGGGCCACCGGGGAGCTGTTTTTT.

The rearrangement links TRBV12-2 to TRBJ1-1; the table's D call TRBD1 went unverified against the DNA. TRBV12-2 is described as a pseudogene. The CDR3 covers 14 residues. The CDR3 nucleotides are TGTGCAAGTCGCTTGACAGGGGATGGCACTGAAGCTTTCTTT. It is translated as CASRLTGDGTEAFF.

The chain links TRBV24-1 to TRBJ2-7; tentative D call: TRBD1 (5 bases). The CDR3 contains 13 residues. Germline V gene sequence: CDR1 KGHDR, CDR2 SFDVKD. V lost 6 bases to trimming and J lost 1 base, with 9 bases between them. The CDR3 sequence is CATSRGSSYEQYF. For the CDR3, the DNA is TGTGCCACCAGTAGGGGATCTTCCTACGAGCAGTACTTC.

CDR3 coding DNA: TGCGCCAGCAGCTTTGCGGGACAGTCCAACTATGGCTACACCTTC. Translation gives CASSFAGQSNYGYTF. The chain employs TRBV5-1 and TRBJ1-2; TRBD1 aligns across 7 bases. The germline CDR1 and CDR2 sequences are SGHRS and YFSETQ. V lost 2 bases to trimming and J lost 2 bases; unmatched junction nucleotides: 6. This CDR3 has 15 residues.

This chain links TRBV6-1 with TRBJ2-2; TRBD1 agrees at 9 bases. V lost 4 bases to trimming and J lost 3 bases; unmatched junction nucleotides: 6. Germline CDR1 MNHNS, CDR2 SASEGT. The CDR3 is made up of 16 amino acids. CDR3 sequence: CASSGRTGEDTGELFF. The CDR3 nucleotides read TGTGCCAGCAGTGGGCGGACAGGGGAGGACACCGGGGAGCTGTTTTTT.

CDR3 loop: CASSYHPNSYNEQFF. Written as DNA, the CDR3 is TGTGCCAGCAGCTATCACCCTAACTCCTACAATGAGCAGTTCTTC. This chain joins TRBV7-9 and TRBJ2-1; D unresolved. The CDR3 runs to 15 residues. Trimming took off 4 bases at V and 0 bases at J, with 10 bases between the two ends. From germline, CDR1 is SEHNR and CDR2 FQNEAQ (reference sequence).

The chain recombines TRBV12-3 or TRBV12-4 with TRBJ1-4; no clear D gene. V lost 6 bases to trimming and J lost 4 bases, with 6 bases between them. The CDR3 has 12 residues. CDR3 nucleotides: TGTGCCAGCAGGGACTTTAATGAAAAACTGTTTTTT. Translating it yields CASRDFNEKLFF.

The J gene is TRBJ2-3, the V gene TRBV6-4, with no clear D. Trimming shortened V by 0 bases and J by 4 bases, and 5 bases separated the two germline ends. Germline loops: CDR1 MRHNA, CDR2 SNTAGT. CDR3 length equals 13 residues. CDR3 residues: CASSDSNSDTQYF. The DNA for the CDR3 is TGTGCCAGCAGTGACTCTAACTCAGATACGCAGTATTTT.

The chain employs TRBV14 and TRBJ1-5, with TRBD1 matching over 8 bases. The germline V gene has CDR1 SGHDN and CDR2 FVKESK. This CDR3 comprises 17 residues. V dropped 3 bases and J dropped 7; count of bases not matched to a gene: 14. CDR3 amino acids: CASSHKTTGEVNQPQHF. In DNA, the CDR3 is TGTGCCAGCAGCCATAAAACGACAGGGGAGGTCAACCAGCCCCAGCATTTT.

This clone was picked up one time. The gene calls are TRBV28 and TRBJ1-4; tentative D call: TRBD1 (5 bases). This CDR3 contains 14 residues. Germline V gene sequence: CDR1 MDHEN, CDR2 SYDVKM. Trimming stripped 3 bases from V and 8 bases from J, with 13 bases between. For the CDR3, the DNA is TGTGCCAGCAGTTTTTCGTCAGGGTCGGAAAAACTGTTTTTT. Residues: CASSFSSGSEKLFF. The whole variable domain, remainder taken from reference TRBV28 and TRBJ1-4, is DVKVTQSSRYLVKRTGEKVFLECVQDMDHENMFWYRQDPGLGLRLIYFSYDVKMKEKGDIPEGYSVSREKKERFSLILESASTNQTSMYLCASSFSSGSEKLFFGSGTQLSVL.

The genes are TRBV10-3 and TRBJ1-2; D unclear. The V end lost 2 bases, the J end lost 11 bases, and 12 bases lay between the germline ends. This CDR3 contains 12 residues. The V gene's germline CDR1 is ENHRY and CDR2 SYGVKD. DNA for the CDR3: TGTGCCATCAGTGAGAACCAAGAGTGGTACACCTTC. Its protein is CAISENQEWYTF.

This chain links TRBV30 with TRBJ2-7; 12 nucleotides match TRBD2. The junction had 9 bases not matched to a gene; V was cut back by 2 bases and J by 1 base. Germline CDR1 reads GTSNPN; CDR2 reads SVGIG (reference sequence). The CDR3 is 17 residues long. The CDR3 DNA reads as TGTGCCTGGAGTCCCGGGACTAGCGGGTTCTTTTCCTACGAGCAGTACTTC. This sequence encodes CAWSPGTSGFFSYEQYF.

This rearrangement joins TRBV6-4 to TRBJ1-1; no clear D. CDR1 is MRHNA, CDR2 SNTAGT, per germline. The CDR3 loop spans 14 amino acids. Trimming took off 7 bases at V and 0 bases at J, with 12 bases between the two ends. The CDR3 reads CASTVGVMNTEAFF. For the CDR3, the DNA is TGTGCCAGCACCGTGGGAGTTATGAACACTGAAGCTTTCTTT.

This chain joins TRBV19 and TRBJ2-7, with TRBD1 matching over 7 bases. CDR3 length equals 12 residues. Looked up from germline, CDR1 is LNHDA and CDR2 is SQIVND (reference sequence). V shed 10 bases, J shed 4 bases, and the junction held 7 bases outside the gene matches. CDR3 bases: TGTGCCACGAAGGGACAGTCTTACGAGCAGTACTTC. This translates into CATKGQSYEQYF.

The genes are TRBV24-1 and TRBJ2-2; D tentatively fits TRBD1 or TRBD2 (9 bases each). The CDR3 has 20 amino acids. Germline CDR1 and CDR2: KGHDR and SFDVKD. V gave up 2 bases and J gave up 6 bases, with 27 bases separating them. The CDR3 bases are TGTGCCACCAGTGATTCCGGGACAGGGAGCGGGGGGCCCTTCCCCGGGGAGCTGTTTTTT. Translated, it gives CATSDSGTGSGGPFPGELFF.

The gene calls are TRBV7-8 and TRBJ1-1; D is perhaps TRBD1 (6 bases). Germline values: CDR1 SGHVS, CDR2 FQNEAQ. Trimming took off 5 bases at V and 0 bases at J, with 19 bases between the two ends. The CDR3 loop spans 17 amino acids. CDR3 residues: CASSPSPGTSLNTEAFF. As DNA, the CDR3 is TGTGCCAGCAGCCCAAGCCCCGGGACAAGCTTGAACACTGAAGCTTTCTTT.

J is TRBJ2-3 and V is TRBV7-8; 8 bases fit TRBD2. Germline CDR1 and CDR2: SGHVS and FQNEAQ. The length of the CDR3 is 15 residues. The ends lost 5 bases at V and 0 bases at J; junction bases unmatched: 4. The CDR3 region has the DNA TGTGCCAGCAGCCCCCGGGAGGGGAGCACAGATACGCAGTATTTT. Translating it yields CASSPREGSTDTQYF.

CDR3 DNA sequence: TGTGCCAGTAAGACGGGCTCCTACGAGCAGTACTTC. Translated: CASKTGSYEQYF. The J gene is TRBJ2-7, the V gene TRBV6-5; D call uncertain. Between the trimmed V and J ends, which lost 9 bases and 0 bases, there was a span of 9 bases. The germline V gene has CDR1 MNHEY and CDR2 SVGAGI. The CDR3 loop spans 12 amino acids.

The J gene is TRBJ2-1, the V gene TRBV29-1, with a tentative D call TRBD2 (6 bases). Germline V lookup: CDR1 SQVTM, CDR2 ANQGSEA. CDR3 length: 14 residues. V lost 0 bases and J lost 0, with 6 bases in between. DNA of the CDR3: TGCAGCGTTGAAGACGGGAGCTCCTACAATGAGCAGTTCTTC. It specifies CSVEDGSSYNEQFF.

The chain combines TRBV5-1 with TRBJ2-2; possible D gene TRBD1, 5 bases. Trimming cost V 4 bases and J 0 bases, with 7 bases left between them. Germline V gene data show CDR1 as SGHRS and CDR2 as YFSETQ. The CDR3 is made up of 14 amino acids. CDR3 region: CASSMTANTGELFF. The CDR3, as DNA: TGCGCCAGCAGCATGACAGCGAACACCGGGGAGCTGTTTTTT.

This chain links TRBV5-6 with TRBJ2-2; no definite D call. V gave up 0 bases and J gave up 5 bases, with 5 bases separating them. The germline V gene has CDR1 SGHDT and CDR2 YYEEEE. The CDR3 totals 13 residues. CDR3 nucleotide sequence: TGTGCCAGCAGCTTGGGGCTGACCGGGGAGCTGTTTTTT. Translated: CASSLGLTGELFF.

The chain joins TRBV4-2 to TRBJ2-2; 11 positions agree with TRBD2. The CDR3 has 16 amino acids. Germline V gene data show CDR1 as LGHNA and CDR2 as YNFKEQ. Germline trimming cut 5 bases from V and 7 bases from J; bases unmatched to any gene: 9. The CDR3 is CASSSATSGDGGELFF. The DNA for the CDR3 is TGTGCCAGCAGCTCTGCGACTAGCGGGGATGGCGGGGAGCTGTTTTTT.

CDR3 residues: CASSSLGGGEKLFF. The CDR3 nucleotides are TGTGCCAGCAGCTCCTTGGGGGGAGGTGAAAAACTGTTTTTT. This chain joins TRBV7-7 and TRBJ1-4, with a weak D call TRBD1 (5 bases). The CDR3 spans 14 residues. The V gene's germline CDR1 is SSHAT and CDR2 FNYEAQ (reference sequence). Trimming removed 4 bases at V and 7 bases at J, with 13 bases between.